This T cell receptor beta chain is from a study of T cells after yellow fever vaccination. TCRdb analysed the 5' RACE reads with MiXCR anew, one entry per CDR3 protein. The repertoire holds some 320,000 distinct CDR3 sequences, with approximately 4% as singletons. In regard to this clonotype: The antigen is unknown.

Trimming at V came to 0 bases and at J to 0 bases, leaving 10 bases not matched to a gene. The V gene's germline CDR1 is MNHNS and CDR2 SASEGT. The length of the CDR3 is 19 residues. General study results and limits: The appearance of a small share of clonotypes in both CD4 and CD8 compartments was observed. The secondary response peaked faster, at day 5 versus 15, but was weaker. Most primary-vaccination clones recurred post-booster (approximately 95% CD4, more than 85% CD8).

This chain uses TRBV6-1 with TRBJ2-3, with 9 bases identical to TRBD1. Material: PBMCs, obtained 5 days after the yellow fever booster vaccination. This TCR was recovered from a man between 18 and 29 years old who received the YFV17D yellow fever vaccine. The CDR3 sequence is CASSEAGQGLLVSTDTQYF. CDR3 coding DNA: TGTGCCAGCAGTGAAGCGGGACAGGGCCTATTAGTTAGCACAGATACGCAGTATTTT.